The clone carrying this T cell receptor beta chain was observed at least ten times. The antigen remains unidentified. The CDR3 runs to 15 residues. The germline V gene has CDR1 KGHDR and CDR2 SFDVKD. Trimming took off 4 bases at V and 4 bases at J, with 15 bases between the two ends. The record originates from a study of T cells in Graves' hyperthyroidism and ophthalmopathy. Study-level points and caveats: Most expanded thyroid clonotypes above 0.001 also appeared in blood.

Amplification of TCR beta CDR3 regions used RNA as the template. First-round RT-PCR with HTBI primers amplified the TCR CDR3 region. TCRdb used MiXCR to reprocess the multiplex PCR reads, holding one entry per CDR3 protein. The sample holds some 380,000 distinct CDR3 sequences, 13% seen once. Sequenced material: blood. The sequence was collected from a man aged 25-45 years with Graves' hyperthyroidism that later progressed to Graves' ophthalmopathy. The gene calls are TRBV24-1 and TRBJ1-2; TRBD1 is a possible D gene (6 bases). Written as DNA, the CDR3 is TGTGCCACCAGTGACGCAAGGGGGATCCTCTATGGCTACACCTTC. It encodes CATSDARGILYGYTF.